This T cell receptor (beta chain) was sequenced during a study of beta chain features in type 1 diabetes listed by TCRdb under 2018. Background on the whole study: Mean age, gender distribution, total cell number and subset yield did not differ between patients and healthy donors. A total of about 99,000,000 sorted cells were examined across all samples, and RNA yield correlated strongly with the number of cells per subset. The study compared the TCRB repertoires of sorted circulating CD4+ T cell subsets in recently diagnosed type 1 diabetes patients with those in matched healthy donors. Naive and central memory subsets were obtained from all 30 or so donors, but regulatory and stem cell-like memory subsets were isolated from only 8 patients and 8 healthy donors.

From each donor, a single peripheral blood sample of roughly 0.11 L on average was drawn into heparinised tubes. A BD FACSAria II and a panel including CD45RO, CCR7, CD25, CD127, CD95 and CD27 were used to sort naive, central memory, regulatory and stem cell-like memory CD4+ T cells. Purity was above 95% for every sorted population. PBMCs were isolated right away by Lymphoprep density gradient centrifugation and were stained directly, without culture. Samples were stained and sorted in pairs, with one healthy donor and one patient per experiment, so that batch effects were minimized. The entire isolated RNA was reverse transcribed using the High Capacity cDNA Reverse Transcription Kit, and thus expressed TCRB transcripts were sequenced. Deep immunoSEQ sequencing was performed on naive, central memory and regulatory T cell samples, with an average of roughly 3.5 million total reads per sample. After sorted cells were lysed in RLT buffer, RNA was extracted with DNase-treated RNeasy Micro or Mini kits, with the choice depending on cell number. Each cell subset was processed separately to prevent cross-contamination, with patient and healthy donor samples processed together. Using the immunoSEQ multiplex PCR, TCRB sequences were amplified from cDNA into 87-bp fragments spanning the CDR3 region. The amplicons were sequenced using the Illumina HiSeq platform. As for the original processing: PCR bias was computationally corrected using synthetic template baselines, reads within Hamming distance 2 were collapsed, and singletons that could not be merged were discarded. By aligning reads against IMGT, V, D and J genes, CDR3 length, and insertions or deletions at six rearrangement sites were assigned. Within each subset, clonotype counts were normalized to sorted cell number, and only after that were true diversity and Gini coefficients computed with the tcR R package. Repertoire sharing was quantified using the overlap coefficient calculated on TCRB nucleotide sequences. Out-of-frame TCRB sequences from naive cells were analyzed as a proxy for the pre-selection repertoire. TCRdb re-hosts the immuneACCESS table, in-frame sequences only. Its copies lack some clones; in the studies checked, an unresolved V gene accounts for under half of them, and the cause for the rest is not known. V and J calls plus clone size are reproduced from that table; the DNA served to infer D and trimming. Counted in this sample were some 660,000 clones; over 12% of them appeared once. Of the sample, approximately 0.042% is held by the ten largest clones.

Via the germline V gene, CDR1 is SGHTA and CDR2 FQGNSA. The CDR3 covers 15 residues, taking in both the cysteine and the phenylalanine. Only the CDR3 DNA stays, 45 bases, in frame from base 1. Deletion took 5 bases off V and 5 bases off J, with a span of 18 bases between the germline ends. General study outcomes and caveats: In all four CD4+ subsets, TCRB CDR3 length was moderately but significantly shorter in type 1 diabetes patients. Naive, central memory and regulatory TCRB repertoires appeared more similar among patients than among healthy donors. Fewer insertions and more nucleotide deletions at VDJ recombination sites were observed in patients with type 1 diabetes, implying thymic rearrangement abnormalities. Because cDNA rather than genomic DNA was sequenced, highly expressing activated cells could have been over-represented, although no difference in activation and CD3 levels was found between groups. Only small numbers of individuals were included in the HLA sub-analyses, which left unresolved whether HLA type had any influence on TCRB rearrangement. PCR may preferentially amplify shorter templates, but because patient and control samples were amplified and corrected together, any resulting skew would affect both groups equally.

This clone came up a few times. The clone's antigen remains unknown. One base away there is no much larger clone; base qualities are not given. The sample taken for sequencing was naive CD4+ T cells from blood. Reading the label with the study, this specimen's cell subset or site is: true naive CD4+ T cells. The clonotype was recovered from a man between 18 and 29 years old with type 1 diabetes. The chain joins TRBV7-2 to TRBJ2-5; the D gene is perhaps TRBD2, from 6 matching bases. The CDR3 protein sequence reads: CASSTRGSGYETQYF. In nucleotide form, the sequence is TGTGCCAGCAGCACCCGGGGGTCTGGATACGAGACCCAGTACTTC.